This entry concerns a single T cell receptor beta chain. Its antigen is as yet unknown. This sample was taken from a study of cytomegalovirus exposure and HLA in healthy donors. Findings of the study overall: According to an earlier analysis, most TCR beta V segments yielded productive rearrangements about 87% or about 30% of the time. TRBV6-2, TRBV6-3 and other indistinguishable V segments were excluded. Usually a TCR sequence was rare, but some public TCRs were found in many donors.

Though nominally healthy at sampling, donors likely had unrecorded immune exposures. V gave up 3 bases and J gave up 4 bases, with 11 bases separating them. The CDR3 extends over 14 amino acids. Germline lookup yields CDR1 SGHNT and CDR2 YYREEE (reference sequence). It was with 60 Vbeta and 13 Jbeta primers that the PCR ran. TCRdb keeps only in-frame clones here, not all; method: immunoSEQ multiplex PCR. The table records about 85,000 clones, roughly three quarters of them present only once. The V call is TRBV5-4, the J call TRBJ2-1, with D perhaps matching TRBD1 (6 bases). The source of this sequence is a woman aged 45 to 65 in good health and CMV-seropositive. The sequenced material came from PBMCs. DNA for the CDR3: TGTGCCAGCAGCTCGACGAGGGGGTACAATGAGCAGTTCTTC. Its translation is CASSSTRGYNEQFF.